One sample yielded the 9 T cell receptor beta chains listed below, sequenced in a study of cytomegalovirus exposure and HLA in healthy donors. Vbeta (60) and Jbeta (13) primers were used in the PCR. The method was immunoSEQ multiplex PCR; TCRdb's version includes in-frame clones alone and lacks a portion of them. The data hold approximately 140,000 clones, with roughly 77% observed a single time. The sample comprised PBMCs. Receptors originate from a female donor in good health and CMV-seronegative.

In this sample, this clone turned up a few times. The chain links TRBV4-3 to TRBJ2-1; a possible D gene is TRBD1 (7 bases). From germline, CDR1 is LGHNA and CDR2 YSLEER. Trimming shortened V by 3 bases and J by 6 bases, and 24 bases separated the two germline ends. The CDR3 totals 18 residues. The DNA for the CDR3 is TGCGCCAGCAGCCAGTACAGGGGACTGCCCACGCCTCCCAATGAGCAGTTCTTC. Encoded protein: CASSQYRGLPTPPNEQFF.

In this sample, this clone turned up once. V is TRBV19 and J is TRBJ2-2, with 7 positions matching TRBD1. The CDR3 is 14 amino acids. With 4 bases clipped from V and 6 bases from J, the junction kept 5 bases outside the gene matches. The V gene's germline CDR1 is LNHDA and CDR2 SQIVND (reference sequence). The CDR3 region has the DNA TGTGCCAGTAGTACGGGACAGCCTCCCGGGGAGCTGTTTTTT. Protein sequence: CASSTGQPPGELFF.

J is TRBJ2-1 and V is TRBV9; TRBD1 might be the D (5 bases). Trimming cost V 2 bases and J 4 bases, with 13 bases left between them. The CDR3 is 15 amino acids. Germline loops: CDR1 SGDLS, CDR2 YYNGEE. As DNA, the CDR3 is TGTGCCAGCAGCGTTTCAGGGCACGTTTACAATGAGCAGTTCTTC. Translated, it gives CASSVSGHVYNEQFF. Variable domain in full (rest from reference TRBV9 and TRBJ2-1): DSGVTQTPKHLITATGQRVTLRCSPRSGDLSVYWYQQSLDQGLQFLIQYYNGEERAKGNILERFSAQQFPDLHSELNLSSLELGDSALYFCASSVSGHVYNEQFFGPGTRLTVL.

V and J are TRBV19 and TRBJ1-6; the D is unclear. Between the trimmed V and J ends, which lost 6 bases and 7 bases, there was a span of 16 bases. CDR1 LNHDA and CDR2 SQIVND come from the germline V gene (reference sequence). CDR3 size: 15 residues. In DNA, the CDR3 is TGTGCCAGTAGCCCCGCGGTCGGGTGGAATTCACCCCTCCACTTT. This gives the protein CASSPAVGWNSPLHF.

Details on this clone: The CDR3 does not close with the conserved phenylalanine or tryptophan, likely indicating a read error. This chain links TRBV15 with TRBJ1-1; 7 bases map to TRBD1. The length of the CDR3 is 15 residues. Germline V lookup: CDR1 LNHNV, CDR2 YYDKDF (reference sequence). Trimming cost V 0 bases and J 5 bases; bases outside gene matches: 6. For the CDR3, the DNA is TGTGCCACCAGCAGAGATCAACAGGGGAGAACTGAAGCTTTCGTT. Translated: CATSRDQQGRTEAFV.

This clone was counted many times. CDR3 nucleotide sequence: TGCGCCAGCAGCCAAGTAGTTTCTGTTGAAGCTTTCTTT. Translating it yields CASSQVVSVEAFF. V usage is TRBV4-3 and J usage is TRBJ1-1, with no clear D. Trimming removed 1 base at V and 7 bases at J, with 10 bases between. The CDR3 has 13 residues. Germline V gives CDR1 LGHNA, CDR2 YSLEER.

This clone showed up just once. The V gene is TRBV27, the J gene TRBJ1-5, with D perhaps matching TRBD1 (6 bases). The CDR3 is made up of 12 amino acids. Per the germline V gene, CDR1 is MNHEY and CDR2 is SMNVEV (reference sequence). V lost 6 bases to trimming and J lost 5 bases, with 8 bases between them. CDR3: CASSRTDQPQHF. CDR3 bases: TGTGCCAGCAGCAGGACAGATCAGCCCCAGCATTTT.

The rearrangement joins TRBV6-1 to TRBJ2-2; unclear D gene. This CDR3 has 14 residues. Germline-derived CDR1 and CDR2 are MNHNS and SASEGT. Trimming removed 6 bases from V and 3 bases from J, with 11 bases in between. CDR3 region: CASRAQVYTGELFF. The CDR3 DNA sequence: TGTGCCAGCAGAGCCCAGGTCTACACCGGGGAGCTGTTTTTT.

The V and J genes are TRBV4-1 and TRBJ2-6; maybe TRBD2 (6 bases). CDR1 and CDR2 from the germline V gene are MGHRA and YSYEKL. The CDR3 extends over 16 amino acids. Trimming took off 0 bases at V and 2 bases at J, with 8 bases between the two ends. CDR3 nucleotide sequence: TGCGCCAGCAGCCAAGAAGGAGGGGCTGGGGCCAACGTCCTGACTTTC. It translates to CASSQEGGAGANVLTF.